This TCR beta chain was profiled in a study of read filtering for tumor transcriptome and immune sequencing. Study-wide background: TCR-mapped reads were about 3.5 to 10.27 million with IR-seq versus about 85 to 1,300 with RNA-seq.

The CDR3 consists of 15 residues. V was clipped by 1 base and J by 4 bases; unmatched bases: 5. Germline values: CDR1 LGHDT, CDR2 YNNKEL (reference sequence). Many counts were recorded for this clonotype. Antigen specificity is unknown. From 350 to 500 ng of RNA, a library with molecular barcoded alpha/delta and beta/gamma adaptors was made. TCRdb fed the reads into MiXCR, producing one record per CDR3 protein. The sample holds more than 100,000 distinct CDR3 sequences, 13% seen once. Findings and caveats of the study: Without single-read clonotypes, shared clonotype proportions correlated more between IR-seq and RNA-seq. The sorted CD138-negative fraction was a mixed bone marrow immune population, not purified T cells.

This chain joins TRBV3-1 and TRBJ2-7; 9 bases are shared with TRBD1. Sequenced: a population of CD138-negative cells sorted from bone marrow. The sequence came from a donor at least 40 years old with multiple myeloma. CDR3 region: CASSQGDRGKYEQYF. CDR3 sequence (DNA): TGTGCCAGCAGCCAAGGCGACAGGGGGAAATACGAGCAGTACTTC.